Listed here are 27 T cell receptor beta chains from one sample, sequenced in a study of cytomegalovirus exposure and HLA in healthy donors. This PCR relied on a set of 60 Vbeta primers and 13 Jbeta primers. Libraries were prepared by immunoSEQ multiplex PCR; TCRdb keeps only in-frame clonotypes and omits some of them. This sample has 100,000 to 120,000 clones, with around four fifths found just once. The sequencing sample was made of PBMCs. These receptors were collected from a middle-aged woman in good health and CMV-seropositive.

The chain recombines TRBV7-3 with TRBJ1-4, with D perhaps matching TRBD1 (6 bases). Germline V gives CDR1 SGHTA, CDR2 FQGTGA. Trimming removed 5 bases from V and 5 bases from J, with 9 bases in between. The CDR3 is made up of 13 amino acids. This chain's CDR3 is CASSATGNEKLFF. The DNA for the CDR3 is TGTGCCAGCAGCGCCACAGGGAATGAAAAACTGTTTTTT. The variable domain in full, completed from reference TRBV7-3 and TRBJ1-4, reads GAGVSQTPSNKVTEKGKYVELRCDPISGHTALYWYRQSLGQGPEFLIYFQGTGAADDSGLPNDRFFAVRPEGSVSTLKIQRTERGDSAVYLCASSATGNEKLFFGSGTQLSVL.

V gene TRBV10-1 combines with J gene TRBJ2-7; a weak D match, TRBD2 (6 bases). The CDR3 loop spans 16 amino acids. The germline CDR1 and CDR2 sequences are WNHNN and SYGVQD (reference sequence). Trimming shortened V by 3 bases and J by 2 bases, and 17 bases separated the two germline ends. This CDR3 reads CASSEAFGSGAYEQYF. DNA for the CDR3: TGCGCCAGCAGTGAAGCGTTCGGGTCGGGGGCCTACGAGCAGTACTTC.

This clone occurred a few times. V usage is TRBV5-8 and J usage is TRBJ2-7; D possibly corresponds to TRBD1 (6 bases). This CDR3 spans 11 amino acids. Germline values: CDR1 SGHTS, CDR2 YDEGEE. The V end was cut by 2 bases, the J end by 7 bases, with 7 bases between. The DNA of the CDR3 is TGTGCCAGCAGCTTCAGGGGAGAGCAGTACTTC. Residues: CASSFRGEQYF.

The V gene is TRBV19, the J gene TRBJ2-5, with D perhaps matching TRBD2 (5 bases). With 4 bases removed from V and 5 bases from J, the gap between germline ends came to 17 bases. Germline V gives CDR1 LNHDA, CDR2 SQIVND (reference sequence). There are 15 residues in the CDR3. CDR3 sequence reads: CASSKVFTSGETQYF. CDR3 DNA sequence: TGTGCCAGTAGTAAAGTCTTCACCTCGGGGGAGACCCAGTACTTC. The entire variable domain, with the rest obtained from reference TRBV19 and TRBJ2-5, is as follows: DGGITQSPKYLFRKEGQNVTLSCEQNLNHDAMYWYRQDPGQGLRLIYYSQIVNDFQKGDIAEGYSVSREKKESFPLTVTSAQKNPTAFYLCASSKVFTSGETQYFGPGTRLLVL.

This clone has only a few counts. This chain connects TRBV19 to TRBJ1-1; 8 nucleotides line up with TRBD1. This CDR3 comprises 15 residues. Germline values: CDR1 LNHDA, CDR2 SQIVND (reference sequence). V trimming: 5 bases; J trimming: 5 bases; junction bases outside the gene matches: 10. CDR3 residues: CASSPRTGKGTEAFF. CDR3 sequence (DNA): TGTGCCAGTAGTCCCCGGACAGGGAAGGGTACTGAAGCTTTCTTT.

The chain couples TRBV28 to TRBJ2-7; 8 bases match TRBD2. V lost 4 bases, J lost 2 bases, and 10 bases stayed unmatched. The CDR3 is 16 residues long. Germline V gives CDR1 MDHEN, CDR2 SYDVKM. The DNA for the CDR3 is TGTGCCAGCAGTTGGGCACTAGCGGTAAGGACCTACGAGCAGTACTTC. It encodes CASSWALAVRTYEQYF.

This rearrangement joins TRBV28 to TRBJ2-3, with D possibly matching TRBD1 (6 bases). V lost 2 bases to trimming and J lost 2 bases, with 8 bases between them. This CDR3 region has 14 residues. Germline CDR1 reads MDHEN; CDR2 reads SYDVKM. In DNA form, the CDR3 reads TGTGCCAGCAGTTTAGGACAGAACACAGATACGCAGTATTTT. The encoded protein is CASSLGQNTDTQYF.

Here the CDR3 reads CASSFPGTLSSYEQYF. Written as DNA, the CDR3 is TGTGCCAGCAGCTTCCCCGGGACTCTAAGCTCCTACGAGCAGTACTTC. This chain connects TRBV11-1 to TRBJ2-7, with D perhaps TRBD2 (6 bases). The CDR3 sequence is 16 residues long. Germline V gene lookup returns CDR1 SGHAT and CDR2 FQDESV (reference sequence). Deletions cut 3 bases from V and 0 bases from J, with 15 bases between.

In this sample, this clone turned up a few times. DNA for the CDR3: TGCGCCAGCAGCTTCGCAGTCCCCTCGGAGCAGTACTTC. Its translation: CASSFAVPSEQYF. This chain links TRBV5-1 with TRBJ2-7; no clear D. V was pared by 2 bases and J by 7 bases, with 13 bases between. Per germline, CDR1 SGHRS and CDR2 YFSETQ. The CDR3 is 13 residues long.

J is TRBJ2-6 and V is TRBV5-5, with TRBD2 matching over 11 bases. Germline lookup yields CDR1 SGHKS and CDR2 YYEKEE (reference sequence). Germline trimming cut 5 bases from V and 0 bases from J; bases unmatched to any gene: 7. The CDR3 has 18 residues. CDR3 sequence (DNA): TGTGCCAGCAGATTGACTAGCGGGGACTACTCTGGGGCCAACGTCCTGACTTTC. Protein product: CASRLTSGDYSGANVLTF.

V gene TRBV28 combines with J gene TRBJ2-7, with D possibly matching TRBD1 (5 bases). The CDR3 has 14 amino acids. Trimming shortened V by 4 bases and J by 1 base, and 11 bases separated the two germline ends. Germline V gene lookup returns CDR1 MDHEN and CDR2 SYDVKM. The DNA for the CDR3 is TGTGCCAGCAGTTACCCAGGGTCTTCCTACGAGCAGTACTTC. This gives the protein CASSYPGSSYEQYF.

J is TRBJ2-2 and V is TRBV19; weak D call: TRBD2 (6 bases). The germline gives CDR1 LNHDA, CDR2 SQIVND (reference sequence). The V gene lost 0 bases and the J gene lost 6 bases, with 20 bases spanning the gap. This CDR3 has 18 residues. DNA of the CDR3: TGTGCCAGTAGTATAGAGGCCCCTGGGGGGAGTTGGGCCGGGGAGCTGTTTTTT. Its protein product is CASSIEAPGGSWAGELFF.

The CDR3 loop reads CASSRRGGAKNIQYF. The CDR3 DNA reads as TGTGCCAGTAGTAGGAGGGGAGGTGCCAAAAACATTCAGTACTTC. The chain has TRBV19 and TRBJ2-4, with D maybe TRBD2 (6 bases). Trimming pared 4 bases from V and 1 base from J, leaving 11 bases between. The CDR3 sequence is 15 residues long. Germline V gene sequence: CDR1 LNHDA, CDR2 SQIVND (reference sequence).

The CDR3 DNA reads TGTGCCAGCAGCTTTGACAGGGGGCGCGTCTACGAGCAGTACTTC. Protein sequence: CASSFDRGRVYEQYF. V gene TRBV11-3 combines with J gene TRBJ2-7; 10 bases align to TRBD1. Germline CDR1 is SGHNT and CDR2 is YENEEA. The CDR3 is 15 amino acids. The ends lost 3 bases at V and 3 bases at J; junction bases unmatched: 5.

This rearrangement joins TRBV5-1 to TRBJ2-7; possible D gene TRBD1, 6 bases. V was trimmed by 0 bases and J by 6 bases, leaving 19 bases between them. CDR1 is SGHRS, CDR2 YFSETQ, per germline. The CDR3 runs 16 residues. CDR3 nucleotides: TGCGCCAGCAGCTTGGCCCTGACAGGTCGGGGCGGCGAGCAGTACTTC. As protein: CASSLALTGRGGEQYF.

The rearrangement uses TRBV28 and TRBJ2-1; TRBD1 agrees at 8 bases. Looked up from germline, CDR1 is MDHEN and CDR2 is SYDVKM. CDR3 length: 16 residues. With 4 bases clipped from V and 4 bases from J, the junction kept 9 bases outside the gene matches. The CDR3 spells CASSSGGTGGYNEQFF. In DNA, the CDR3 is TGTGCCAGCAGTTCTGGCGGGACAGGAGGTTACAATGAGCAGTTCTTC.

This chain's CDR3 is CASSERLAGGRYEQYF. As DNA, the CDR3 is TGTGCCAGCAGTGAAAGGCTAGCGGGAGGCAGGTACGAGCAGTACTTC. V gene TRBV6-1 combines with J gene TRBJ2-7, with 11 bases that match TRBD2. This CDR3 has 16 amino acids. Looked up from germline, CDR1 is MNHNS and CDR2 is SASEGT. Germline trimming cut 2 bases from V and 4 bases from J; bases unmatched to any gene: 7.

The V and J genes are TRBV18 and TRBJ2-7; D is perhaps TRBD1 (7 bases). Per the germline V gene, CDR1 is KGHSH and CDR2 is LQKENI. CDR3 size: 14 residues. V was pared by 2 bases and J by 6 bases, with 14 bases between. The CDR3 bases are TGTGCCAGCTCACCAACTCAGGGGGGCATCGAGCAGTACTTC. This codes for CASSPTQGGIEQYF.

The CDR3, as DNA: TGTGCCAGCAGTCTAGACAGGGGTGGGAGCAATCAGCCCCAGCATTTT. This sequence encodes CASSLDRGGSNQPQHF. V gene TRBV2 combines with J gene TRBJ1-5; 8 nucleotides match TRBD1. Germline values: CDR1 SNHLY, CDR2 FYNNEI. V was clipped by 5 bases and J by 1 base; unmatched bases: 7. This CDR3 has 16 residues.

The rearrangement uses TRBV9 and TRBJ2-3; D is perhaps TRBD2 (6 bases). This CDR3 spans 17 amino acids. Germline CDR1 and CDR2: SGDLS and YYNGEE. V lost 0 bases and J 6 bases, leaving 20 bases between the germline ends. The CDR3 region is CASSVGVTGETRDTQYF. In DNA, the CDR3 is TGTGCCAGCAGCGTAGGGGTTACGGGAGAGACTAGGGATACGCAGTATTTT. Filled out from reference TRBV9 and TRBJ2-3, the complete variable domain reads DSGVTQTPKHLITATGQRVTLRCSPRSGDLSVYWYQQSLDQGLQFLIQYYNGEERAKGNILERFSAQQFPDLHSELNLSSLELGDSALYFCASSVGVTGETRDTQYFGPGTRLTVL.

The genes are TRBV10-3 and TRBJ2-2, with D perhaps matching TRBD2 (7 bases). The CDR3 is made up of 14 amino acids. From germline, CDR1 is ENHRY and CDR2 SYGVKD. V lost 4 bases to trimming and J lost 7 bases, with 13 bases between them. The CDR3 region is CAISGNREGGELFF. CDR3 nucleotide sequence: TGTGCCATCAGTGGGAACAGGGAGGGCGGGGAGCTGTTTTTT.

The chain joins TRBV28 to TRBJ1-2, with D possibly matching TRBD1 (6 bases). This CDR3 is 15 amino acids long. V shed 4 bases and J shed 2 bases, with 14 bases lying between them. The germline V gene encodes CDR1 MDHEN and CDR2 SYDVKM. The CDR3 here is CASSSTGRRNYGYTF. In DNA, the CDR3 is TGTGCCAGCAGTTCTACAGGGCGTAGAAACTATGGCTACACCTTC.

This clone was counted between two and nine times. This chain links TRBV28 with TRBJ2-7; 10 bases fit TRBD1. Germline CDR1 and CDR2: MDHEN and SYDVKM. The CDR3 length is 16 residues. J lost 4 bases, V lost 4 bases, and 10 bases had no gene match. The CDR3 nucleotides read TGTGCCAGCAGTTCCCCCCGGGACAGGGGACGATACGAGCAGTACTTC. Translation: CASSSPRDRGRYEQYF.

The CDR3 reads CASGLVIQGPTRLEQYF. Here the CDR3 DNA reads TGTGCTAGTGGTTTGGTAATCCAGGGTCCTACGCGGTTAGAGCAGTACTTC. The rearrangement uses TRBV12-5 and TRBJ2-7; the D gene is possibly TRBD1 (5 bases). CDR3 length equals 17 residues. Trimming took off 0 bases at V and 7 bases at J, with 22 bases between the two ends. Per the germline V gene, CDR1 is LGHNT and CDR2 is FRNRAP.

The chain has TRBV2 and TRBJ2-7; 8 positions match TRBD2. The V and J ends lost 6 bases and 3 bases, in that order; junction bases with no gene match: 10. The CDR3 totals 15 residues. Germline CDR1 is SNHLY and CDR2 is FYNNEI. The CDR3 sequence: CASSLRGGKNYEQYF. CDR3 nucleotide sequence: TGTGCCAGCAGCCTCCGCGGGGGGAAAAACTACGAGCAGTACTTC.

The V gene is TRBV11-3, the J gene TRBJ2-1, with a weak D call TRBD2 (5 bases). The V gene lost 1 base and the J gene lost 0 bases, with 7 bases spanning the gap. The CDR3 runs 15 residues. Germline CDR1 reads SGHNT; CDR2 reads YENEEA. CDR3 sequence (DNA): TGTGCCAGCAGCTTAGGGACTCTCTCCTACAATGAGCAGTTCTTC. This encodes CASSLGTLSYNEQFF. The whole variable domain, remainder taken from reference TRBV11-3 and TRBJ2-1, is EAGVVQSPRYKIIEKKQPVAFWCNPISGHNTLYWYLQNLGQGPELLIRYENEEAVDDSQLPKDRFSAERLKGVDSTLKIQPAELGDSAVYLCASSLGTLSYNEQFFGPGTRLTVL.

This clone has only one observation. The chain combines TRBV5-1 with TRBJ2-2; maybe TRBD2 (5 bases). The CDR3 totals 14 residues. V lost 4 bases to trimming and J lost 6 bases, with 13 bases between them. Looked up from germline, CDR1 is SGHRS and CDR2 is YFSETQ. As DNA, the CDR3 is TGCGCCAGCAGCCCTGGGGTAGCGTCCGGGGAGCTGTTTTTT. Its protein product is CASSPGVASGELFF.